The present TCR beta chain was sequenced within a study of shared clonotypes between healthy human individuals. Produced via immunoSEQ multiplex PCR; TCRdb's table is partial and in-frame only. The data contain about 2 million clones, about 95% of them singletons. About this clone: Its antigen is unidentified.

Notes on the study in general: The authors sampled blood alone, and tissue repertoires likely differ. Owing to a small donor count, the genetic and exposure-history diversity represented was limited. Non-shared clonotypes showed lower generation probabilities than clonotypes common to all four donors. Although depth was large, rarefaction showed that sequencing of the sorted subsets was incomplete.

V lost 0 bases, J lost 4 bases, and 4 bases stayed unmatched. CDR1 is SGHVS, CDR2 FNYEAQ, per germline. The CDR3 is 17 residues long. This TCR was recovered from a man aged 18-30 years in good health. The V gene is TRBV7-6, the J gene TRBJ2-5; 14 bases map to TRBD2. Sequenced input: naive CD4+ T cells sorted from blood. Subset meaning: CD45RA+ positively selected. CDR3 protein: CASSLAGTSGSSETQYF. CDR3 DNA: TGTGCCAGCAGCTTAGCCGGGACTAGCGGGAGTTCAGAGACCCAGTACTTC.